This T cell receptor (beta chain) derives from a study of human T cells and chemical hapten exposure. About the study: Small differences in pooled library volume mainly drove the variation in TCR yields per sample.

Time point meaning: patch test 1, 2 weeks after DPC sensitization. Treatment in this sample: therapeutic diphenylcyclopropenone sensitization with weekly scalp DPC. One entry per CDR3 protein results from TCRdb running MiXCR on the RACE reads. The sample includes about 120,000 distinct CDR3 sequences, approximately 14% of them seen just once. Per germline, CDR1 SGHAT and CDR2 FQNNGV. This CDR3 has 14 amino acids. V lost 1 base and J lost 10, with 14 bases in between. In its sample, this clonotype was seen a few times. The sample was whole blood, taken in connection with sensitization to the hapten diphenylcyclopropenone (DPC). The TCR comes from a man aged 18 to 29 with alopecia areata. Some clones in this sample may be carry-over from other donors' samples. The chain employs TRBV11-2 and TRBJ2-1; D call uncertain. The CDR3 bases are TGTGCCAGCAGCTTAGCCGGTATGGTGTTGGAGCAGTTCTTC. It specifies CASSLAGMVLEQFF.